Following are 15 T cell receptor beta chains from one sample sequenced in a study of T cell repertoires in cytomegalovirus infection. These receptors have no identified antigens. TCRdb analysed the reads with MiXCR anew, one entry per CDR3 protein. There are under 50,000 distinct CDR3 sequences in the sample; under 25% occur only once, and about 90% lies in the top ten. The material sequenced was CD8+ T cells from cultured PBMCs, taken from culture after CMV antigen stimulation. The receptor set was obtained from a human donor in good health (CMV status not recorded). Some clones in this sample may be carry-over from other donors' samples.

The J gene is TRBJ1-5, the V gene TRBV6-2 or TRBV6-3; 7 nucleotides agree with TRBD1. V dropped 5 bases and J dropped 0; count of bases not matched to a gene: 10. Looked up from germline, CDR1 is MNHEY and CDR2 is SVGEGT. The CDR3 consists of 17 residues. The CDR3 DNA is TGTGCCAGCAGTCGTCCGGGACAGAAATATAGCAATCAGCCCCAGCATTTT. Translated, it gives CASSRPGQKYSNQPQHF.

This rearrangement joins TRBV24-1 to TRBJ2-3, with 9 nucleotides matching TRBD2. V dropped 0 bases and J dropped 4; count of bases not matched to a gene: 4. This CDR3 is 16 amino acids long. Germline V gene lookup returns CDR1 KGHDR and CDR2 SFDVKD. This CDR3 is CATSDLSSGMADTQYF. The CDR3 DNA reads TGTGCCACCAGTGATTTGTCTAGCGGGATGGCAGATACGCAGTATTTT.

The J gene is TRBJ2-2, the V gene TRBV19; D is ambiguous. Germline values: CDR1 LNHDA, CDR2 SQIVND (reference sequence). The CDR3 loop spans 14 amino acids. V lost 3 bases, J lost 2 bases, and 7 bases lay in between. The CDR3, as DNA: TGTGCCAGTAGTATCCTCGGAAACACCGGGGAGCTGTTTTTT. Translation: CASSILGNTGELFF.

The chain combines TRBV7-2 with TRBJ2-3, with D possibly matching TRBD2 (6 bases). V was shortened by 5 bases and J by 0 bases, with 21 bases between the two germline ends. The germline CDR1 and CDR2 sequences are SGHTA and FQGNSA. The CDR3 is made up of 18 amino acids. The chain's CDR3 is CASSPSGARGASTDTQYF. The DNA for the CDR3 is TGTGCCAGCAGCCCCTCGGGTGCGCGGGGCGCCAGCACAGATACGCAGTATTTT. The full variable domain, its missing parts supplied by reference TRBV7-2 and TRBJ2-3, is GAGVSQSPSNKVTEKGKDVELRCDPISGHTALYWYRQSLGQGLEFLIYFQGNSAPDKSGLPSDRFSAERTGGSVSTLTIQRTQQEDSAVYLCASSPSGARGASTDTQYFGPGTRLTVL.

V usage is TRBV9 and J usage is TRBJ2-2; no clear D. The CDR3 loop spans 12 amino acids. V dropped 4 bases and J dropped 6 bases, with 7 bases sitting between them. The germline gives CDR1 SGDLS, CDR2 YYNGEE. This CDR3 reads CASSSHAGELFF. The CDR3 nucleotides are TGTGCCAGCAGCTCCCATGCCGGGGAGCTGTTTTTT.

J is TRBJ2-1 and V is TRBV5-1; 10 nucleotides agree with TRBD2. This CDR3 is 16 amino acids long. Germline V lookup: CDR1 SGHRS, CDR2 YFSETQ. V shed 3 bases and J 0 bases; nucleotides not matched to a gene: 3. The CDR3 loop is CASSWRTSGSYNEQFF. CDR3 in DNA: TGCGCCAGCAGCTGGCGGACTAGCGGCTCCTACAATGAGCAGTTCTTC.

The chain uses TRBV6-1 and TRBJ2-2; D is uncertain. CDR3 size: 15 residues. Trimming took off 6 bases at V and 4 bases at J, with 15 bases between the two ends. The germline V gene encodes CDR1 MNHNS and CDR2 SASEGT. The CDR3 DNA reads as TGTGCCAGCAGCCCAACTCGGATGGGCACCGGGGAGCTGTTTTTT. It encodes CASSPTRMGTGELFF.

Many counts were recorded for this clonotype. This chain connects TRBV6-4 to TRBJ2-3; 7 nucleotides agree with TRBD2. This CDR3 region has 15 residues. Germline CDR1 MRHNA, CDR2 SNTAGT. The ends lost 4 bases at V and 0 bases at J; junction bases unmatched: 4. In DNA, the CDR3 is TGTGCCAGCAGTGTGGGTAGCGGGAGCACAGATACGCAGTATTTT. This gives the protein CASSVGSGSTDTQYF.

The rearrangement uses TRBV19 and TRBJ1-2; D unclear. This CDR3 has 14 amino acids. V was trimmed by 4 bases and J by 8 bases, leaving 17 bases between them. The germline CDR1 and CDR2 sequences are LNHDA and SQIVND (reference sequence). Written as DNA, the CDR3 is TGTGCCAGTAGTACCTTGGACGGCGTTTGGGGCTACACCTTC. This sequence encodes CASSTLDGVWGYTF.

The chain employs TRBV7-2 and TRBJ2-1; tentative D call: TRBD2 (5 bases). Per germline, CDR1 SGHTA and CDR2 FQGNSA. Trimming stripped 5 bases from V and 5 bases from J, with 13 bases between. CDR3 length equals 14 residues. CDR3 sequence (DNA): TGTGCCAGCAGCCCTTGGACTTACCACAATGAGCAGTTCTTC. This encodes CASSPWTYHNEQFF.

This clonotype was counted only a few times. This chain joins TRBV7-8 and TRBJ2-2, with 7 bases aligning to TRBD1. This CDR3 has 16 residues. Germline CDR1 SGHVS, CDR2 FQNEAQ. V lost 2 bases, J lost 5 bases, and 8 bases stayed unmatched. DNA of the CDR3: TGTGCCAGCAGCTTACCGACAGGGTCGTGGACCGGGGAGCTGTTTTTT. Protein product: CASSLPTGSWTGELFF.

The chain carries TRBV6-6 and TRBJ1-1; D gene ambiguous. The ends were cut back, 4 bases at V and 3 bases at J, with 9 bases in the middle. Per germline, CDR1 MNHNY and CDR2 SVGAGI (reference sequence). The CDR3 is made up of 13 amino acids. CDR3 protein: CASSLGLDTEAFF. CDR3 DNA sequence: TGTGCCAGCAGTTTAGGGTTGGACACTGAAGCTTTCTTT.

The CDR3 region is CASSPGVRQPQHF. CDR3 nucleotides: TGTGCCAGCAGCCCAGGGGTGCGACAGCCCCAGCATTTT. The chain combines TRBV7-9 with TRBJ1-5; tentatively, D is TRBD1 (6 bases). From germline, CDR1 is SEHNR and CDR2 FQNEAQ (reference sequence). The ends were cut back, 5 bases at V and 7 bases at J, with 12 bases in the middle. The CDR3 is made up of 13 amino acids.

The CDR3 sequence is CASSWRFEWNNEQFF. CDR3 DNA: TGTGCCAGCAGCTGGAGATTCGAATGGAATAATGAGCAGTTCTTC. The chain uses TRBV7-2 and TRBJ2-1; D gene uncertain. In germline, CDR1 is SGHTA, CDR2 FQGNSA. Between the trimmed V and J ends, which lost 4 bases and 7 bases, there was a span of 17 bases. The CDR3 totals 15 residues.

This clonotype was counted a few times. This chain uses TRBV7-6 with TRBJ1-3; D is perhaps TRBD1 (6 bases). Germline CDR1 SGHVS, CDR2 FNYEAQ. The CDR3 has 17 residues. Trimming shortened V by 1 base and J by 0 bases, and 13 bases separated the two germline ends. The CDR3 sequence: CASSLGRTGSSGNTIYF. The CDR3 DNA reads TGTGCCAGCAGCTTAGGGAGAACAGGGAGCTCTGGAAACACCATATATTTT. Complete variable domain (other parts from reference TRBV7-6 and TRBJ1-3): GAGVSQSPRYKVTKRGQDVALRCDPISGHVSLYWYRQALGQGPEFLTYFNYEAQQDKSGLPNDRFSAERPEGSISTLTIQRTEQRDSAMYRCASSLGRTGSSGNTIYFGEGSWLTVV.